This TCR beta chain originates from a study of blood T cell repertoires in COVID-19. At the level of the study: The United States, Italy and Spain supplied acute and convalescent COVID-19 samples. PBMCs, B-cell-depleted T cells, or T cells were the source of the cDNA or gDNA that made up the material.

In the original processing: Reference gene primer amplification yielded estimated nucleated cell counts. The protocol was immunoSEQ multiplex PCR, while the TCRdb copy is restricted to in-frame clones and leaves out a portion. V and J calls and clone size are given by that table; D and trimming were obtained from the DNA. Of some 240,000 clones in the sample, about nine tenths were seen once. The V gene's germline CDR1 is SGHAT and CDR2 FQNNGV. Trimming removed 4 bases from V and 5 bases from J, with 20 bases in between. The CDR3 consists of 16 residues. The clonotype comes from a man in his 60s who had recovered from COVID-19. The material sequenced was peripheral blood. The rearrangement uses TRBV11-2 and TRBJ2-5, with a tentative D call TRBD2 (7 bases). This CDR3 reads CASSYRRGGAWETQYF. CDR3 nucleotides: TGTGCCAGCAGCTACCGGAGGGGGGGGGCCTGGGAGACCCAGTACTTC.